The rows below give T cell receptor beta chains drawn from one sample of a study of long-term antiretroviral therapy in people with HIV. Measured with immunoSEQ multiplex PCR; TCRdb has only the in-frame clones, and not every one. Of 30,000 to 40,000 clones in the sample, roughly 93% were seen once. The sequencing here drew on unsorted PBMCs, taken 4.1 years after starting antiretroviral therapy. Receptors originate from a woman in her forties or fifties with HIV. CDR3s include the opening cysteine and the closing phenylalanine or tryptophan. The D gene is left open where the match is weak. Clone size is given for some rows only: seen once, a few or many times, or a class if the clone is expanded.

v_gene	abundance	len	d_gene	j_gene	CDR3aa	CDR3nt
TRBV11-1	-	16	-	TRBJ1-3	CASSSGRFLSGNTIYF	TGTGCCAGCAGCTCGGGCAGATTTCTCTCTGGAAACACCATATATTTT
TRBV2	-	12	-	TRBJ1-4	CASKAIIEKLFF	TGTGCCAGCAAGGCAATAATCGAAAAACTGTTTTTT
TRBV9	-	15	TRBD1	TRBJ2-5	CASSPRGHQGETQYF	TGTGCCAGCAGCCCGAGGGGGCACCAGGGGGAGACCCAGTACTTC
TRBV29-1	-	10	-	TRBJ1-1	CSVLDTEAFF	TGCAGCGTGTTAGACACTGAAGCTTTCTTT
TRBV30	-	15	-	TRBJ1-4	CAWSVFSGRGEKLFF	TGTGCCTGGAGTGTATTTTCGGGGAGGGGTGAAAAACTGTTTTTT
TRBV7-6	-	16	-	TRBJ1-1	CASSPVQEGWFTEAFF	TGTGCCAGCAGCCCGGTTCAAGAAGGGTGGTTCACTGAAGCTTTCTTT
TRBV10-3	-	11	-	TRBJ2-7	CAISGGDEQYF	TGTGCCATCAGTGGTGGGGACGAGCAGTACTTC
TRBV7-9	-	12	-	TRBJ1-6	CASSLENSPLHF	TGTGCCAGCAGCTTAGAGAATTCACCCCTCCACTTT
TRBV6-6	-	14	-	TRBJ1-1	CASRMADRNTEAFF	TGTGCCAGCAGAATGGCGGACAGGAACACTGAAGCTTTCTTT
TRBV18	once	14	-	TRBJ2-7	CASSQEAGPYEQYF	TGTGCCAGCTCACAAGAAGCGGGCCCCTACGAGCAGTACTTC
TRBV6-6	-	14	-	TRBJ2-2	CAGRRNSNTGELFF	TGTGCCGGTAGGCGGAATTCGAACACCGGGGAGCTGTTTTTT
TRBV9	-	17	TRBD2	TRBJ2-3	CASSVGGAGGITDTQYF	TGTGCCAGCAGCGTAGGCGGAGCGGGGGGCATCACAGATACGCAGTATTTT
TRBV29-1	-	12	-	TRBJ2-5	CSVDGGQETQYF	TGCAGCGTTGATGGGGGCCAAGAGACCCAGTACTTC
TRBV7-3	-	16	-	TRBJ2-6	CASSLYRGSGANVLTF	TGTGCCAGCAGCTTGTATAGGGGCTCTGGGGCCAACGTCCTGACTTTC
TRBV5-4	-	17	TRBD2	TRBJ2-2	CASSSAGGGGNTGELFF	TGTGCCAGCAGCTCCGCAGGAGGCGGGGGGAACACCGGGGAGCTGTTTTTT
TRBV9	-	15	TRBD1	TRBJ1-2	CASSVPATGTYGYTF	TGTGCCAGCAGCGTGCCCGCGACAGGGACCTATGGCTACACCTTC
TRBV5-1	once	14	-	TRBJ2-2	CASSYTGLVGELFF	TGCGCCAGCAGCTATACAGGGTTGGTCGGGGAGCTGTTTTTT
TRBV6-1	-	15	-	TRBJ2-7	CASSEDGSSSYEQYF	TGTGCCAGCAGTGAAGATGGCTCGAGCTCCTACGAGCAGTACTTC
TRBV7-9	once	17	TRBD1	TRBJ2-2	CASSTNRGLSNTGELFF	TGTGCCAGCAGCACGAACAGGGGGCTCTCGAACACCGGGGAGCTGTTTTTT
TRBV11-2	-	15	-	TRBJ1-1	CASSLVTGKVAEAFF	TGTGCCAGCAGCTTAGTAACAGGGAAGGTGGCTGAAGCTTTCTTT
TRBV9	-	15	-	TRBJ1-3	CASSTSTVSGNTIYF	TGTGCCAGCAGCACTTCGACAGTCTCTGGAAACACCATATATTTT
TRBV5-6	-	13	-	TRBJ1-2	CASSLEQIYGYTF	TGTGCCAGCAGCTTGGAACAGATCTATGGCTACACCTTC
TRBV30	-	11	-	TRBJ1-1	CAWSVDSAAFF	TGTGCCTGGAGTGTGGACTCGGCGGCTTTCTTT
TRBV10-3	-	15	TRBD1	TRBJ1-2	CAISDLGQGAWGYTF	TGTGCCATCAGTGACTTAGGGCAGGGGGCTTGGGGCTACACCTTC
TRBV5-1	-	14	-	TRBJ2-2	CASSLARNTGELFF	TGCGCCAGCAGCTTGGCGCGGAACACCGGGGAGCTGTTTTTT
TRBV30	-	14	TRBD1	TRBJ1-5	CAWSQGQINQPQHF	TGTGCCTGGAGTCAGGGACAGATCAATCAGCCCCAGCATTTT
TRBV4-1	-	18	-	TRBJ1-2	CASSHLRGGLTANYGYTF	TGCGCCAGCAGCCACCTTAGGGGGGGCCTAACAGCTAACTATGGCTACACCTTC
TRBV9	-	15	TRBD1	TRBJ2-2	CASSNDRVAGGELFF	TGTGCCAGCAGCAACGACAGGGTTGCCGGCGGGGAGCTGTTTTTT
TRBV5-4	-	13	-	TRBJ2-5	CASSLRGGETQYF	TGTGCCAGCAGCTTGAGGGGGGGTGAGACCCAGTACTTC
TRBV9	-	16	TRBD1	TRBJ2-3	CASSIKTGLLTDTQYF	TGTGCCAGCAGCATTAAGACAGGGCTACTCACAGATACGCAGTATTTT
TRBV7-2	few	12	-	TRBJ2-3	CASSLVRDTQYF	TGTGCCAGCAGCTTAGTACGAGATACGCAGTATTTT
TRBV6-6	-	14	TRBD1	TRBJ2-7	CASSYGDRGHEQYF	TGTGCCAGCAGTTACGGGGACAGGGGTCACGAGCAGTACTTC
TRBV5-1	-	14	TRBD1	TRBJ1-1	CASSIDRGNTEAFF	TGCGCCAGCAGCATTGACAGGGGGAACACTGAAGCTTTCTTT
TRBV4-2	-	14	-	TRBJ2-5	CASSQARGKGDQYF	TGTGCCAGCAGCCAAGCCCGAGGAAAGGGGGACCAGTACTTC
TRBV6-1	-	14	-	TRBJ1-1	CASSAVAMNTEAFF	TGTGCCAGCAGTGCCGTCGCCATGAACACTGAAGCTTTCTTT
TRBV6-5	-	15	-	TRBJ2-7	CASSTDRSGSYEQYF	TGTGCCAGCAGCACCGACAGGTCGGGCTCCTACGAGCAGTACTTC
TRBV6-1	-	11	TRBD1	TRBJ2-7	CATDRGLEQYF	TGTGCCACCGACAGGGGGCTTGAGCAGTACTTC
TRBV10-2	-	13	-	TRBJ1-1	CASNFPMNTEAFF	TGCGCCAGCAACTTTCCCATGAACACTGAAGCTTTCTTT
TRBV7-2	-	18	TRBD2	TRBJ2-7	CASSLDGPGLAGIHEQYF	TGTGCCAGCAGCTTAGACGGACCCGGACTAGCGGGGATCCACGAGCAGTACTTC
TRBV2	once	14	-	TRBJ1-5	CASTGKGGNQPQHF	TGTGCCAGCACCGGGAAAGGCGGCAATCAGCCCCAGCATTTT
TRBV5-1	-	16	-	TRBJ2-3	CASSFSFRGSTDTQYF	TGCGCCAGCAGCTTCTCCTTCCGGGGGAGCACAGATACGCAGTATTTT
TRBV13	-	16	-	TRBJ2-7	CASSLARVGRSSEQYF	TGTGCCAGCAGCTTGGCCAGGGTGGGAAGGTCGTCCGAGCAGTACTTC
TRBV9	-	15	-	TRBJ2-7	CASSVGNGLSYEQYF	TGTGCCAGCAGCGTCGGCAACGGGCTTTCCTACGAGCAGTACTTC
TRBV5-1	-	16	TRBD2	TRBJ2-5	CASSFTGTRSQETQYF	TGCGCCAGCAGCTTTACCGGGACTAGAAGCCAAGAGACCCAGTACTTC
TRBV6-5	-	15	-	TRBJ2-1	CASSYSWGTYNEQFF	TGTGCCAGCAGTTACTCGTGGGGTACCTACAATGAGCAGTTCTTC
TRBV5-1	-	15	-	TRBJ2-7	CASSTGPVESYEQYF	TGCGCCAGCAGCACGGGACCGGTCGAATCCTACGAGCAGTACTTC
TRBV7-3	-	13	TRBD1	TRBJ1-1	CASSRGTGVEAFF	TGTGCCAGCAGCCGAGGGACAGGGGTGGAAGCTTTCTTT